Detailed here is one T cell receptor beta chain. Measured with immunoSEQ multiplex PCR; TCRdb has only the in-frame clones, and not every one. The data show 1.4 million or so clones, just under 99% seen once. The data were taken from a study of shared clonotypes between healthy human individuals. Sequencing input: naive CD4+ T cells sorted from blood. Noted subset: CD45RA+ positively selected. The clonotype was recovered from a man aged 25-45 years in good health.

The CDR3, as DNA: TGTGCCAGCAGGGGGACCCTCAATGAGCAGTTCTTC. Translating gives CASRGTLNEQFF. The chain employs TRBV2 and TRBJ2-1; possibly TRBD1 or TRBD2 for D (5 bases each). V was shortened by 6 bases and J by 6 bases, with 9 bases between the two germline ends. Germline V lookup: CDR1 SNHLY, CDR2 FYNNEI. The CDR3 loop spans 12 amino acids.